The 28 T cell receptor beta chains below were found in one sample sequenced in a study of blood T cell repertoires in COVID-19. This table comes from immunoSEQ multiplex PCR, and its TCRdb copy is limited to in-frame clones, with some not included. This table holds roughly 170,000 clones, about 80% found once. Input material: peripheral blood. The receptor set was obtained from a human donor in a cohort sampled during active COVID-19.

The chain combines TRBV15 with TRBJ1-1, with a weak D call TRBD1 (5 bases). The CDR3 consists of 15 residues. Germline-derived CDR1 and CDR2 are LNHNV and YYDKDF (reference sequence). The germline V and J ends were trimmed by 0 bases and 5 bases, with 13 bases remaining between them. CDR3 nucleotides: TGTGCCACCAGCAGAGATCGAGACTCAGGGACTGAAGCTTTCTTT. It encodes CATSRDRDSGTEAFF.

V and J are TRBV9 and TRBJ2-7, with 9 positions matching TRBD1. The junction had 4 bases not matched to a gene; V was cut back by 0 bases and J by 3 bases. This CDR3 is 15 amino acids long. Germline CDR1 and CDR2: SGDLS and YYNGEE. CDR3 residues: CASSVGVTGGYEQYF. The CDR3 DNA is TGTGCCAGCAGCGTAGGGGTGACAGGGGGCTACGAGCAGTACTTC.

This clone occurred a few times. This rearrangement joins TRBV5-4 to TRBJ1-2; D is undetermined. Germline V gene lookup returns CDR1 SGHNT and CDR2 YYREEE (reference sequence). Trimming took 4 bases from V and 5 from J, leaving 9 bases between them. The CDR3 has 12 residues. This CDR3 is CASSEEAYGYTF. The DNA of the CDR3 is TGTGCCAGCAGCGAGGAGGCGTATGGCTACACCTTC. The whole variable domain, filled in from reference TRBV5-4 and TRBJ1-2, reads ETGVTQSPTHLIKTRGQQVTLRCSSQSGHNTVSWYQQALGQGPQFIFQYYREEENGRGNFPPRFSGLQFPNYSSELNVNALELDDSALYLCASSEEAYGYTFGSGTRLTVV.

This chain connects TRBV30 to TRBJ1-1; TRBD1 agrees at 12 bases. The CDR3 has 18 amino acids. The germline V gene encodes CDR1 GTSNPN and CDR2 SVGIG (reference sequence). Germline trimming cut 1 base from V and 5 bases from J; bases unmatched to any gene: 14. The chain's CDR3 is CAWSALLRDRGPDTEAFF. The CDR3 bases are TGTGCCTGGAGTGCCCTTCTCCGGGACAGGGGGCCGGATACTGAAGCTTTCTTT.

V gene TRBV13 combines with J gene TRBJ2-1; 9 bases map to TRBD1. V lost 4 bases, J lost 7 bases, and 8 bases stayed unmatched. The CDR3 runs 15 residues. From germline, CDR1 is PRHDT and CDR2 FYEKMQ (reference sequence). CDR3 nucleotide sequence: TGTGCCAGCAGCTCCATACGACAGGGGGAGAATGAGCAGTTCTTC. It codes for CASSSIRQGENEQFF.

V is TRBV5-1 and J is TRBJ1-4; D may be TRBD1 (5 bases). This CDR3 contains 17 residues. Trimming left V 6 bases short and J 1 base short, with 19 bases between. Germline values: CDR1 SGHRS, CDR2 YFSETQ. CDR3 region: CASTSQALGVTNEKLFF. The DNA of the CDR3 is TGCGCCAGCACCTCACAGGCTCTTGGAGTAACTAATGAAAAACTGTTTTTT.

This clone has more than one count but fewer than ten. The DNA for the CDR3 is TGTGCCAGCAGCCACGGGACTACAGCCTACGAGCAGTACTTC. This translates into CASSHGTTAYEQYF. The chain recombines TRBV3-1 (or the pseudogene TRBV3-2) with TRBJ2-7, with 7 bases identical to TRBD2. The CDR3 contains 14 residues. CDR1 is LGHDT, CDR2 YNNKEL, per germline (reference sequence). The V segment lost 3 bases and the J segment 2 bases; nucleotides outside the gene matches: 4.

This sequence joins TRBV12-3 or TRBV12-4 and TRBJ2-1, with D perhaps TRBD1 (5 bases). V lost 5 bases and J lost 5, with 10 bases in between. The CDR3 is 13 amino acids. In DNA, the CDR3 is TGTGCCAGCAGTAGGGGCCTCAACAATGAGCAGTTCTTC. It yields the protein CASSRGLNNEQFF.

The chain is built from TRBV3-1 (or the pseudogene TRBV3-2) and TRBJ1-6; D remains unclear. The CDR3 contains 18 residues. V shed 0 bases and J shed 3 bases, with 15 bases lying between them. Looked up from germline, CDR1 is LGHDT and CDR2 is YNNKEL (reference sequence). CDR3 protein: CASSQELAQAHYNSPLHF. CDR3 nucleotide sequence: TGTGCCAGCAGCCAAGAGTTAGCGCAGGCCCACTATAATTCACCCCTCCACTTT.

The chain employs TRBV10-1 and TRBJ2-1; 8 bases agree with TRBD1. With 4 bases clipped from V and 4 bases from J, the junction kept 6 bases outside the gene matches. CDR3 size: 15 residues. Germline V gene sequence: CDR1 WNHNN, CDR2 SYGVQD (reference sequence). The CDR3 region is CASSVGTGDYNEQFF. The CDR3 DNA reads TGCGCCAGCAGTGTCGGGACAGGCGATTACAATGAGCAGTTCTTC.

For the CDR3, the DNA is TGTGCCAGCAGGGGACAGGGGGACGAAAAACTGTTTTTT. Its protein product is CASRGQGDEKLFF. The chain employs TRBV27 and TRBJ1-4; 11 bases are shared with TRBD1. Germline CDR1 reads MNHEY; CDR2 reads SMNVEV (reference sequence). CDR3 length: 13 residues. The junction had 2 bases not matched to a gene; V was cut back by 6 bases and J by 8 bases.

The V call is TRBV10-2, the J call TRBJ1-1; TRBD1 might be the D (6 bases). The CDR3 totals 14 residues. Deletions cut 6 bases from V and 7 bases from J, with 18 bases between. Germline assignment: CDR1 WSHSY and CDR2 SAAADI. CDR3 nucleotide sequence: TGCGCCAGCAGCAAACTACAGGGACGGGGTGAAGCTTTCTTT. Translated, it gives CASSKLQGRGEAFF.

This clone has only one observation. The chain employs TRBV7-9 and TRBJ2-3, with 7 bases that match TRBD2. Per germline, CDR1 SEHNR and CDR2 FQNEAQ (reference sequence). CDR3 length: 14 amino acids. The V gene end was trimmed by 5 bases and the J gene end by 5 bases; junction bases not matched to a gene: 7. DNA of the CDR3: TGTGCCAGCAGCGCGTCCAGCGGGGAAGATACGCAGTATTTT. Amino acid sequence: CASSASSGEDTQYF.

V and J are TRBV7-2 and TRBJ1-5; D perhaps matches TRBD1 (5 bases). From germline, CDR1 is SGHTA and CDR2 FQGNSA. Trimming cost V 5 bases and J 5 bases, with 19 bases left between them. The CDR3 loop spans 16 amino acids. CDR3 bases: TGTGCCAGCAGCAAAACCGGGACTCCGGTCCATCAGCCCCAGCATTTT. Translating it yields CASSKTGTPVHQPQHF.

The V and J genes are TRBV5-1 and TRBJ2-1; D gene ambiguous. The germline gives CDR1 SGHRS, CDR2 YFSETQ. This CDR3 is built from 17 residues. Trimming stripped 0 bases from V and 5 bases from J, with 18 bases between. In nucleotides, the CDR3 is TGCGCCAGCAGCTTGGCCCCTCCAGGCAGGCAAGACAATGAGCAGTTCTTC. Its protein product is CASSLAPPGRQDNEQFF.

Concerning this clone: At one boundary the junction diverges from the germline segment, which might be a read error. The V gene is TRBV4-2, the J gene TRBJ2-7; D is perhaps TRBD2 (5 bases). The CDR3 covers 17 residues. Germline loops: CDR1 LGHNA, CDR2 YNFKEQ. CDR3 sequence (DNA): TGTGCCAGCAGCCCGACGGAGCTAGCCGGCTCCTCCCACGAGCAGTACTTC. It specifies CASSPTELAGSSHEQYF.

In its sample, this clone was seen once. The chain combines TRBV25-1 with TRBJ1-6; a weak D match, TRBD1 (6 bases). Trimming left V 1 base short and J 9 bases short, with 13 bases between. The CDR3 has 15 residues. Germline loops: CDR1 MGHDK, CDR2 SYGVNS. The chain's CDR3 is CASSESGARVSPLHF. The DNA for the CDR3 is TGTGCCAGCAGTGAATCAGGGGCGAGGGTTTCACCCCTCCACTTT.

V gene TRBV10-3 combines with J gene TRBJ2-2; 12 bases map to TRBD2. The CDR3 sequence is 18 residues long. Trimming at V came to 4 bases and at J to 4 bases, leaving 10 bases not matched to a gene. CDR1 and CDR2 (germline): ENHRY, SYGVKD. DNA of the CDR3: TGTGCCATCAGTGTGGGGGCTAGCGGGGGGGCCGCCACCGGGGAGCTGTTTTTT. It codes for CAISVGASGGAATGELFF.

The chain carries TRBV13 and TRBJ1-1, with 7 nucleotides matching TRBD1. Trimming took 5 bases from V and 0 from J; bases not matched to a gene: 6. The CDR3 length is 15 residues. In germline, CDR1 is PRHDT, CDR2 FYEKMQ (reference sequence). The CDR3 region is CASSVRQGLNTEAFF. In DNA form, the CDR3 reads TGTGCCAGCAGCGTCCGACAGGGCCTGAACACTGAAGCTTTCTTT.

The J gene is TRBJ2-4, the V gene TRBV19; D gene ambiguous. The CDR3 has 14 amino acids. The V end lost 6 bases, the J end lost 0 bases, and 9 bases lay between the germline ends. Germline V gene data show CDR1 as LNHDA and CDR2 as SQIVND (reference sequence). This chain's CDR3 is CASSPRLAKNIQYF. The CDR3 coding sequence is TGTGCCAGTAGCCCCCGTCTAGCCAAAAACATTCAGTACTTC.

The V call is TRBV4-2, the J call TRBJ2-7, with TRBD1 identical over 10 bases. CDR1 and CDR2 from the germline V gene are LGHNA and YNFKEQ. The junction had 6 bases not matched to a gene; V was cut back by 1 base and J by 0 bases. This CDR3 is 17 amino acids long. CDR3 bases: TGTGCCAGCAGCCAAGCGCCGGGACAGGGGAGCTCCTACGAGCAGTACTTC. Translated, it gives CASSQAPGQGSSYEQYF.

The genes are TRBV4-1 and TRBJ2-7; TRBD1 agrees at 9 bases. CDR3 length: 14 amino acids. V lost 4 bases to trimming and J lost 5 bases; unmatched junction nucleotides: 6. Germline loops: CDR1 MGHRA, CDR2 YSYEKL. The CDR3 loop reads CASSPGQGINEQYF. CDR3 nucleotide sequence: TGCGCCAGCAGCCCGGGACAGGGAATCAACGAGCAGTACTTC.

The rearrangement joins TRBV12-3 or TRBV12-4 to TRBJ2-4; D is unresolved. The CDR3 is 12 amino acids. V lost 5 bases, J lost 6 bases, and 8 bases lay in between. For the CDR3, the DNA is TGTGCCAGCAGTCCCGCAGGAAACATTCAGTACTTC. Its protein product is CASSPAGNIQYF.

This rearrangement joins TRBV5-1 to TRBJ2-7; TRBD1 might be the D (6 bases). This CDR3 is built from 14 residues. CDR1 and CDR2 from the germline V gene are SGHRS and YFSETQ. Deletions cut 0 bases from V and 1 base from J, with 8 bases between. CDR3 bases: TGCGCCAGCAGCTTGGTACAGGGTTCCTACGAGCAGTACTTC. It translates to CASSLVQGSYEQYF.

CDR3 protein: CASSHAPRRNTEAFF. Written as DNA, the CDR3 is TGCGCCAGCAGCCATGCTCCTCGGAGGAACACTGAAGCTTTCTTT. This chain uses TRBV4-1 with TRBJ1-1; D unresolved. The V end lost 3 bases, the J end lost 1 base, and 12 bases lay between the germline ends. This CDR3 region has 15 residues. Per germline, CDR1 MGHRA and CDR2 YSYEKL.

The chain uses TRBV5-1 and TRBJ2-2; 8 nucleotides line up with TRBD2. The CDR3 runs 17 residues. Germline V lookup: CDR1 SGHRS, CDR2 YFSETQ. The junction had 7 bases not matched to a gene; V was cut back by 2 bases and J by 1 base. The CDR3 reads CASSFQAGAENTGELFF. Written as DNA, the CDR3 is TGCGCCAGCAGCTTTCAAGCGGGGGCCGAGAACACCGGGGAGCTGTTTTTT.

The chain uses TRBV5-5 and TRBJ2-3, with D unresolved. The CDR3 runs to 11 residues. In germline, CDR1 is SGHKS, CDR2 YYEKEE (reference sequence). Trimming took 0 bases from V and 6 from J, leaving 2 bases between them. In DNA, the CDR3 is TGTGCCAGCAGCTTGGCGGATACGCAGTATTTT. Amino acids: CASSLADTQYF.

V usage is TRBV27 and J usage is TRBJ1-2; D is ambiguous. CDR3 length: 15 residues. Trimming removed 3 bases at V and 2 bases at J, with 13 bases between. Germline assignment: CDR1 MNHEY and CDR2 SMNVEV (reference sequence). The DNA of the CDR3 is TGTGCCAGCAGTTTTGCGAGGGAGGTGAACTATGGCTACACCTTC. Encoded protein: CASSFAREVNYGYTF.